This T cell receptor (beta chain) was documented in a study of T cells expressing NK-cell markers. Across the whole study: Sequencing covered eight donors, seven HCMV-seropositive and one seronegative.

Following a re-call of the 5' RACE reads, TCRdb has one entry per CDR3 protein and lacks DNA. The sample holds hundreds of thousands of distinct CDR3 sequences. There are 13 residues in the CDR3. Germline lookup yields CDR1 SQVTM and CDR2 ANQGSEA. The genes are TRBV29-1 and TRBJ2-7; TCRdb's D gene call, TRBD1, goes unchecked for lack of DNA. Material: blood T cells: a sorted CD56 or NKG2C T cell subset, CD4+ or CD8+ T cells, or bulk PBMC T cells (not recorded which). The receptor was derived from a woman aged 18 to 75 in good health. CDR3 sequence: CSVGQGAGYEQYF.